What follows are 25 T cell receptor beta chains derived from one specimen sequenced in a study of technical replicates of blood from a few donors. TCRdb keeps only in-frame clones here, not all; method: immunoSEQ multiplex PCR. Of tens of thousands of clones detected, 85% to 95% appear once; the ten largest clones hold about 0.26%. Specimen: T cells isolated from PBMCs. All receptors come from a human donor in good health.

The rearrangement links TRBV6-5 to TRBJ1-1; TRBD1 might be the D (6 bases). V lost 10 bases and J lost 1, with 7 bases in between. The CDR3 sequence is 11 residues long. The germline V gene encodes CDR1 MNHEY and CDR2 SVGAGI. As DNA, the CDR3 is TGTGCCACACAGGGGAACACTGAAGCTTTCTTT. Protein sequence: CATQGNTEAFF.

The chain is built from TRBV27 and TRBJ2-7, with D unclear. Germline assignment: CDR1 MNHEY and CDR2 SMNVEV (reference sequence). The length of the CDR3 is 14 residues. Trimming left V 6 bases short and J 1 base short, with 13 bases between. CDR3 loop: CASSSTGVSYEQYF. The CDR3 bases are TGTGCCAGCAGCTCAACGGGTGTTTCCTACGAGCAGTACTTC.

The genes are TRBV7-9 and TRBJ2-7; tentatively, D is TRBD2 (6 bases). V lost 5 bases to trimming and J lost 4 bases, with 18 bases between them. Germline loops: CDR1 SEHNR, CDR2 FQNEAQ (reference sequence). This CDR3 has 15 amino acids. CDR3 loop: CASSRPGLGVYEQYF. DNA of the CDR3: TGTGCCAGCAGCCGACCGGGACTCGGGGTATACGAGCAGTACTTC.

This clone was detected once. The chain recombines TRBV11-2 with TRBJ1-1; no definite D call. The CDR3 runs to 13 residues. The V and J ends lost 3 bases and 4 bases respectively, with 9 bases between them. The germline CDR1 and CDR2 sequences are SGHAT and FQNNGV. The CDR3 protein is CASSFLRVTEAFF. The CDR3 DNA reads as TGTGCCAGCAGCTTCCTGAGGGTCACTGAAGCTTTCTTT.

The V gene is TRBV5-4, the J gene TRBJ1-1, with TRBD1 matching over 7 bases. The length of the CDR3 is 14 residues. Per germline, CDR1 SGHNT and CDR2 YYREEE (reference sequence). V gave up 4 bases and J gave up 2 bases; unmatched junction bases: 5. CDR3 DNA: TGTGCCAGCAGCGCGGGACAGCCAAACACTGAAGCTTTCTTT. Translating it yields CASSAGQPNTEAFF.

The genes are TRBV28 and TRBJ2-2, with 11 bases lining up with TRBD2. Trimming removed 4 bases from V and 0 bases from J; junction bases left unmatched: 1. The CDR3 is 16 amino acids. The germline V gene has CDR1 MDHEN and CDR2 SYDVKM. The CDR3 coding sequence is TGTGCCAGCAGTTCACTAGCGGGAGCGAACACCGGGGAGCTGTTTTTT. This codes for CASSSLAGANTGELFF.

V and J are TRBV4-2 and TRBJ2-5; D perhaps matches TRBD2 (5 bases). Trimming shortened V by 1 base and J by 5 bases, and 8 bases separated the two germline ends. The CDR3 length is 13 residues. The V gene's germline CDR1 is LGHNA and CDR2 YNFKEQ. CDR3 sequence: CASSQVSEETQYF. In DNA form, the CDR3 reads TGTGCCAGCAGCCAAGTTAGCGAGGAGACCCAGTACTTC.

The chain joins TRBV9 to TRBJ1-1; 8 bases are a match to TRBD1. J was trimmed by 7 bases and V by 4 bases; bases with no gene match: 9. Germline assignment: CDR1 SGDLS and CDR2 YYNGEE. The CDR3 runs to 14 residues. CDR3 region: CASSPRTGRGEAFF. The CDR3 nucleotides read TGTGCCAGCAGCCCCCGGACAGGGAGAGGTGAAGCTTTCTTT.

The V call is TRBV5-1, the J call TRBJ2-7; D is possibly TRBD1 (5 bases). Trimming took 0 bases from V and 0 from J, leaving 7 bases between them. Germline-derived CDR1 and CDR2 are SGHRS and YFSETQ. The CDR3 contains 14 residues. DNA of the CDR3: TGCGCCAGCAGCTTGGGACAGCTCTCCTACGAGCAGTACTTC. It codes for CASSLGQLSYEQYF.

DNA for the CDR3: TGCGCCAGCAGCCAGACACTCACCGAGAAACTGTTTTTT. The encoded protein is CASSQTLTEKLFF. The chain recombines TRBV4-1 with TRBJ1-4; D is undetermined. Trimming cost V 3 bases and J 11 bases, with 13 bases left between them. Germline V gene data show CDR1 as MGHRA and CDR2 as YSYEKL. The CDR3 totals 13 residues.

This clone was seen once. The rearrangement joins TRBV6-1 to TRBJ1-2; tentatively, D is TRBD1 (5 bases). The CDR3 loop spans 15 amino acids. CDR1 is MNHNS, CDR2 SASEGT, per germline. Between the trimmed V and J ends, which lost 0 bases and 4 bases, there was a span of 12 bases. CDR3 residues: CASSEAQDGGYGYTF. The CDR3 DNA sequence: TGTGCCAGCAGTGAAGCGCAGGACGGGGGCTATGGCTACACCTTC.

The chain employs TRBV15 and TRBJ1-1; D perhaps matches TRBD1 (5 bases). The CDR3 is made up of 14 amino acids. The V end was cut by 5 bases, the J end by 6 bases, with 16 bases between. Germline CDR1 reads LNHNV; CDR2 reads YYDKDF (reference sequence). The CDR3: CATSGGLGGAEAFF. As DNA, the CDR3 is TGTGCCACCAGCGGAGGGTTGGGGGGTGCTGAAGCTTTCTTT.

This clone was found once. The rearrangement joins TRBV12-5 to TRBJ1-2, with 8 bases matching TRBD1. The CDR3 is made up of 17 amino acids. The ends lost 6 bases at V and 4 bases at J; junction bases unmatched: 16. The germline V gene encodes CDR1 LGHNT and CDR2 FRNRAP. As DNA, the CDR3 is TGTGCTAGTGGCCGTGACAGGGGCCTAATTCGAGTCTATGGCTACACCTTC. This codes for CASGRDRGLIRVYGYTF.

The chain has TRBV7-2 and TRBJ2-1; D remains unclear. The germline V gene has CDR1 SGHTA and CDR2 FQGNSA. The V gene lost 5 bases and the J gene lost 4 bases, with 3 bases spanning the gap. The CDR3 length is 11 residues. Here the CDR3 DNA reads TGTGCCAGCAGCGCGTACAATGAGCAGTTCTTC. As protein: CASSAYNEQFF.

The V call is TRBV2, the J call TRBJ1-1; D gene uncertain. V lost 6 bases to trimming and J lost 4 bases, with 9 bases between them. From germline, CDR1 is SNHLY and CDR2 FYNNEI. The CDR3 runs to 12 residues. The CDR3 loop reads CASRFTVTEAFF. The CDR3 coding sequence is TGTGCCAGCAGGTTTACAGTCACTGAAGCTTTCTTT. The full variable domain, completed using reference TRBV2 and TRBJ1-1, is EPEVTQTPSHQVTQMGQEVILRCVPISNHLYFYWYRQILGQKVEFLVSFYNNEISEKSEIFDDQFSVERPDGSNFTLKIRSTKLEDSAMYFCASRFTVTEAFFGQGTRLTVV.

The chain employs TRBV4-2 and TRBJ1-1, with 9 bases matching TRBD1. From germline, CDR1 is LGHNA and CDR2 YNFKEQ. The CDR3 loop spans 15 amino acids. The V and J ends lost 0 bases and 1 base, in that order; junction bases with no gene match: 0. The CDR3 region has the DNA TGTGCCAGCAGCCAAGAGGACAGGGGGAACACTGAAGCTTTCTTT. As protein: CASSQEDRGNTEAFF.

CDR3 sequence: CASSVSLGGTDTQYF. The CDR3 DNA reads as TGTGCCAGCAGCGTATCCCTCGGGGGCACAGATACGCAGTATTTT. This chain connects TRBV9 to TRBJ2-3; D may be TRBD2 (5 bases). The germline gives CDR1 SGDLS, CDR2 YYNGEE. V was cut by 1 base and J by 1 base, with 10 bases left in between. CDR3 length equals 15 residues.

The chain links TRBV12-5 to TRBJ2-1, with TRBD2 identical over 14 bases. CDR1 and CDR2 from the germline V gene are LGHNT and FRNRAP. Trimming took 1 base from V and 5 from J; bases not matched to a gene: 4. This CDR3 comprises 17 residues. Written as DNA, the CDR3 is TGTGCTAGTGGTTTGGGGACTAGCGGGGGGCCGCACAATGAGCAGTTCTTC. As protein: CASGLGTSGGPHNEQFF.

The chain couples TRBV20-1 to TRBJ2-7; D might be TRBD1 (6 bases). Trimming shortened V by 1 base and J by 5 bases, and 6 bases separated the two germline ends. The CDR3 contains 11 residues. The V gene's germline CDR1 is DFQATT and CDR2 SNEGSKA (reference sequence). The CDR3 DNA reads as TGCAGTGCTAGAGCAGGGGACGAGCAGTACTTC. Protein product: CSARAGDEQYF.

The V call is TRBV5-5, the J call TRBJ2-7; unclear D gene. Trimming shortened V by 4 bases and J by 0 bases, and 5 bases separated the two germline ends. Germline-derived CDR1 and CDR2 are SGHKS and YYEKEE (reference sequence). This CDR3 is built from 12 residues. CDR3 DNA: TGTGCCAGCAGCCTTAGCTCCTACGAGCAGTACTTC. Translating it yields CASSLSSYEQYF.

The chain links TRBV4-1 to TRBJ2-2, with D hard to call. The CDR3 sequence is 16 residues long. Deletions cut 4 bases from V and 0 bases from J, with 12 bases between. Germline-derived CDR1 and CDR2 are MGHRA and YSYEKL. CDR3 DNA sequence: TGCGCCAGCAGCCGCCCCGGTGCTTCGAACACCGGGGAGCTGTTTTTT. Translated: CASSRPGASNTGELFF.

In DNA form, the CDR3 reads TGTGCCACCACCCCGGCGGGACAGAACTACGAGCAGTACTTC. It encodes CATTPAGQNYEQYF. V is TRBV10-3 and J is TRBJ2-7, with TRBD1 as a possible D gene (7 bases). CDR3 length: 14 amino acids. Trimming left V 10 bases short and J 3 bases short, with 19 bases between. Germline V gene data show CDR1 as ENHRY and CDR2 as SYGVKD.

The CDR3 nucleotides are TGTGCCAGTAGTACCTTATACAGGGGTGGTAGAACTGAAGCTTTCTTT. This codes for CASSTLYRGGRTEAFF. The chain employs TRBV19 and TRBJ1-1, with 7 bases fitting TRBD1. The ends lost 4 bases at V and 5 bases at J; junction bases unmatched: 13. CDR1 and CDR2 from the germline V gene are LNHDA and SQIVND (reference sequence). The CDR3 length is 16 residues.

The genes are TRBV5-8 and TRBJ2-3, with TRBD2 identical over 16 bases. Germline V gene data show CDR1 as SGHTS and CDR2 as YDEGEE. The V and J ends lost 4 bases and 2 bases, in that order; junction bases with no gene match: 1. This CDR3 is built from 16 residues. The chain's CDR3 is CASSGTSGRATDTQYF. Written as DNA, the CDR3 is TGTGCCAGCAGCGGGACTAGCGGGAGGGCCACAGATACGCAGTATTTT.

The rearrangement joins TRBV6-1 to TRBJ1-5, with TRBD1 matching over 10 bases. Trimming at V came to 10 bases and at J to 6 bases, leaving 6 bases not matched to a gene. CDR1 is MNHNS, CDR2 SASEGT, per germline. There are 13 residues in the CDR3. The CDR3 DNA reads TGTGCCACAAGGACAGGGGGAACTCAGCCCCAGCATTTT. Translated: CATRTGGTQPQHF.